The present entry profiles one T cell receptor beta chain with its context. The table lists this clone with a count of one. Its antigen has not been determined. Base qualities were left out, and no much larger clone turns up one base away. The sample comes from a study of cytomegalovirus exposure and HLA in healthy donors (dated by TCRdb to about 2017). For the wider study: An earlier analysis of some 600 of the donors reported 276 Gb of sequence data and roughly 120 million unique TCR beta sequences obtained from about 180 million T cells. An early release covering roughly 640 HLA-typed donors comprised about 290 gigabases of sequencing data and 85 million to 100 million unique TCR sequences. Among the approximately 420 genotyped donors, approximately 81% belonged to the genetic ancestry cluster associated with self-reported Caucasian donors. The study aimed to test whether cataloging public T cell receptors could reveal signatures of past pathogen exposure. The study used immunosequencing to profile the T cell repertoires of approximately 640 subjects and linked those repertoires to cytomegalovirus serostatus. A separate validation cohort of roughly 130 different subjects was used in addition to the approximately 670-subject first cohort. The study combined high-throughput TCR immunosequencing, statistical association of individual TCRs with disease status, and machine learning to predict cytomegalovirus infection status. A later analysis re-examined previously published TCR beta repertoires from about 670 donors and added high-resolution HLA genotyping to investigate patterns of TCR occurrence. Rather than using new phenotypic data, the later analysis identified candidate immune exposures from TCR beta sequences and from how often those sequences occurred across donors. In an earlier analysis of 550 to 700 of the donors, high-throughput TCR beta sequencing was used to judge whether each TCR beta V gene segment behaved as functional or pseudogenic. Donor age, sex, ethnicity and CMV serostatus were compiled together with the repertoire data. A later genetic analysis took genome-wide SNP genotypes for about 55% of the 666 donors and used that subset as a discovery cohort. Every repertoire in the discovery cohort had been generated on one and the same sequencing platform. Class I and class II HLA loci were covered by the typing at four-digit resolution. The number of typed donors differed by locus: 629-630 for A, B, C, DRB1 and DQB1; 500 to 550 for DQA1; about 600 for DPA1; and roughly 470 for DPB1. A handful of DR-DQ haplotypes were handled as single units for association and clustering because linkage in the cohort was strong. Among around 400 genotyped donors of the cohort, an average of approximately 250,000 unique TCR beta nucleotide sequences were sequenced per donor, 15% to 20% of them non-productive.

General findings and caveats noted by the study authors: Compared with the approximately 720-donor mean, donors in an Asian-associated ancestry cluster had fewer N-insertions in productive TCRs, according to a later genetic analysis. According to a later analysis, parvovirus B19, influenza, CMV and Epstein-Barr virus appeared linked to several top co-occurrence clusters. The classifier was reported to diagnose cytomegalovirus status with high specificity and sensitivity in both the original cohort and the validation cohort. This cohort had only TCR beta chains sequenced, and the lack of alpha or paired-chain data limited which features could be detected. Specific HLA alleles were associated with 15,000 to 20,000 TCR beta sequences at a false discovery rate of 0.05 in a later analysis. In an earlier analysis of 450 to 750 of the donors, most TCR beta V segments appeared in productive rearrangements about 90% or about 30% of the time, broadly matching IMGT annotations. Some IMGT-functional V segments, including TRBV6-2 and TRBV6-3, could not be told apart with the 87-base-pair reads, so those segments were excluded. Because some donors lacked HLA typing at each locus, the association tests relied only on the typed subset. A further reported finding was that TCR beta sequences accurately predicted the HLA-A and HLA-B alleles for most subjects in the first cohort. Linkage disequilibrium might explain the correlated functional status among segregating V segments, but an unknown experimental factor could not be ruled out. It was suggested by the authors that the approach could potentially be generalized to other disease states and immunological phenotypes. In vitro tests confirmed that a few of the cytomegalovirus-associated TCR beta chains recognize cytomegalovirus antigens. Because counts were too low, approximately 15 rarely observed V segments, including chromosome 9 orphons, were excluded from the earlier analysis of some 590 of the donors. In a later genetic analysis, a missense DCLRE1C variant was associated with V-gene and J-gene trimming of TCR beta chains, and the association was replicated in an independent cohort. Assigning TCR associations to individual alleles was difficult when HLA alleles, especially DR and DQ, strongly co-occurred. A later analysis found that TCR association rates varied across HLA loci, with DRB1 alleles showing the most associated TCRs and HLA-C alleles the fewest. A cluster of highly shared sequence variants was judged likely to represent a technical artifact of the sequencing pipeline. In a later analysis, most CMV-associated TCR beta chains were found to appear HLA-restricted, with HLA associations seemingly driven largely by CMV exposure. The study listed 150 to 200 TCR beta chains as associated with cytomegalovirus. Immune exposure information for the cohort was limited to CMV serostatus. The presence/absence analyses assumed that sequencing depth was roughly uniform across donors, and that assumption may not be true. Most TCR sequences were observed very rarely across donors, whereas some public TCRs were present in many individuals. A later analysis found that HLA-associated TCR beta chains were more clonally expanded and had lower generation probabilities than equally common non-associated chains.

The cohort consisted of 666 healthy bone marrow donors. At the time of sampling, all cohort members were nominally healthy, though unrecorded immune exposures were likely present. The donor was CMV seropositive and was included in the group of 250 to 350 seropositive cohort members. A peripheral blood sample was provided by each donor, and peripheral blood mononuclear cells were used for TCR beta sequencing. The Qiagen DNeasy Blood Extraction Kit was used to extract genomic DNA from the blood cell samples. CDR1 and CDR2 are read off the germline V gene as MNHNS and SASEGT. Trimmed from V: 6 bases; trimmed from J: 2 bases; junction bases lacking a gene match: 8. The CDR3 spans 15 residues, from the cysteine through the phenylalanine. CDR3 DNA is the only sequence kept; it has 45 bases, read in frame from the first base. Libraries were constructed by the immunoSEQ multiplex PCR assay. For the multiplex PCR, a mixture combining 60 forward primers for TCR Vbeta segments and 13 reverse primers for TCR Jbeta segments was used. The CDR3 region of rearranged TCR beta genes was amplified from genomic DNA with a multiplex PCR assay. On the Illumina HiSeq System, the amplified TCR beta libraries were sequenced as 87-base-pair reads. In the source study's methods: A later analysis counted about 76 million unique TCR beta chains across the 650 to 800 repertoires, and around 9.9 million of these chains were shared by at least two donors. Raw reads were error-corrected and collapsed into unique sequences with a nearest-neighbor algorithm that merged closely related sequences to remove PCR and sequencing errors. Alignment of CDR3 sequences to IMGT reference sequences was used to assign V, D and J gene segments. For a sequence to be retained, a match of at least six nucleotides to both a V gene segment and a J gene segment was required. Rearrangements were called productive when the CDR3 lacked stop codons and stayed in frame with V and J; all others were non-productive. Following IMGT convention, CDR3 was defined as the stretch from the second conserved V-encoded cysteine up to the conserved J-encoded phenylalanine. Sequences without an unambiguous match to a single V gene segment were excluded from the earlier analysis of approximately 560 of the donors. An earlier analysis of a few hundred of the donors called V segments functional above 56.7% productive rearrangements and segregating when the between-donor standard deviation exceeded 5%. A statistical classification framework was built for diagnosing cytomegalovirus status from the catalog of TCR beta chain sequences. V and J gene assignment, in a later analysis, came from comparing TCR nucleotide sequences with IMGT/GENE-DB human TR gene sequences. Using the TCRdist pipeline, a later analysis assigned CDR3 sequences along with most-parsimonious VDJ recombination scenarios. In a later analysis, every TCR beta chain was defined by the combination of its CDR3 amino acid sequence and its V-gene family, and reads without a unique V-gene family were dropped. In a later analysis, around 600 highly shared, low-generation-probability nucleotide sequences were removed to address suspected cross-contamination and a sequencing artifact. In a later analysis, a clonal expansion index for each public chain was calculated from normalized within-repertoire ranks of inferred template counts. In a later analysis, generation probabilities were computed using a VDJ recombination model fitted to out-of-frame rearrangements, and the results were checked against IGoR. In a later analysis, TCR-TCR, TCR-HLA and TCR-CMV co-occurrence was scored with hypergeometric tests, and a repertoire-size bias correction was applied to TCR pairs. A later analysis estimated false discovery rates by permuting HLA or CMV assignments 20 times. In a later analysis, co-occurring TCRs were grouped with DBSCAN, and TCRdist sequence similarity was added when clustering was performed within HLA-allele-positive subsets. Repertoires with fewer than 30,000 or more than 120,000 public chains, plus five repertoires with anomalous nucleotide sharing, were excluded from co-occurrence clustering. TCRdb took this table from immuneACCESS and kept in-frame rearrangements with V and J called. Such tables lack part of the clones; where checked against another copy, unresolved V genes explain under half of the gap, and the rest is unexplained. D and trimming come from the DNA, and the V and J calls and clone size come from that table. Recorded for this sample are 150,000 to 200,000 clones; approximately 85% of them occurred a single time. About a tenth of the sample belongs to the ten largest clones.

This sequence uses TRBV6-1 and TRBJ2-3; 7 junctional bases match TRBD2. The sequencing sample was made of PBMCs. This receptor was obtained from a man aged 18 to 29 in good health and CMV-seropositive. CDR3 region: CASSTSGEPTDTQYF. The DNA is TGTGCCAGCAGCACGAGCGGGGAACCCACAGATACGCAGTATTTT.